This section outlines one TCR beta chain sequence together with its context. The data stem from a study of blood T cell repertoires in COVID-19. As for the study in general: Researchers got acute and convalescent COVID-19 samples from the United States, Italy and Spain. PBMCs, B-cell-depleted T cells, or T cells provided the cDNA or gDNA that made up the material.

CDR3 length: 14 amino acids. V shed 4 bases, J shed 0 bases, and the junction held 2 bases outside the gene matches. CDR1 and CDR2 (germline): GTSNPN, SVGIG (reference sequence). Per the original methods: Estimates of nucleated cell counts were drawn from the amplification of reference gene primers. Sequencing was performed with immunoSEQ multiplex PCR; in TCRdb, only in-frame clones are kept and a portion is missing. From that table come the V and J calls and clone size; the DNA was used to work out D and trimming. The sample contains approximately 170,000 clones, around nine tenths of which appear only once.

The clonotype originates from a man aged 30-40 years with acute or convalescent COVID-19. Sequencing used peripheral blood. V usage is TRBV30 and J usage is TRBJ1-3, with 8 positions matching TRBD1. As DNA, the CDR3 is TGTGCCTGGAAGACAGGGGCCTCTGGAAACACCATATATTTT. As protein: CAWKTGASGNTIYF.